These T cell receptor beta chains were read from a single sample in a study of blood T cell repertoires in COVID-19. TCRdb's table, derived via immunoSEQ multiplex PCR, lists solely in-frame clones and lacks some. Here the sample spans some 80,000 clones, approximately 86% being singletons. Sequenced material: peripheral blood. The receptors derive from a man aged 45 to 65 with active or convalescent COVID-19. The CDR3 runs from the conserved cysteine through the conserved F or W. The D gene is left open where the match is weak.

>TRBV11-2|TRBJ2-7|TRBD2
TGTGCCAGCAGCACCCGAGGACTAGATAGCGAGCAGTACTTC
CASSTRGLDSEQYF
>TRBV3-1/TRBV3-2|TRBJ1-4|TRBD1
TGTGCCAGCAGCCCAGGGGGTCAAAAAAAACTGTTTTTT
CASSPGGQKKLFF
>TRBV6-7|TRBJ2-5|TRBD2
TGTGCCAGCAGTTACGAGCCCTTCGGGGGGGAGACCCAGTACTTC
CASSYEPFGGETQYF
>TRBV7-9|TRBJ1-2|TRBD1
TGTGCCAGCAGCCCGGGACAGCTCTATGGCTACACCTTC
CASSPGQLYGYTF
>TRBV29-1|TRBJ1-1|.
TGCAGCGTGAGGGTGGGGAGCTCGGACACTGAAGCTTTCTTT
CSVRVGSSDTEAFF
>TRBV4-3|TRBJ2-1|.
TGCGCCAGCAGCCAAGATATGCCTAGAGGCGACAATGAGCAGTTCTTC
CASSQDMPRGDNEQFF
>TRBV7-2|TRBJ1-1|.
TGTGCCAGCAGCTTAGTGGCGGGTGGGCTAATGAACACTGAAGCTTTCTTT
CASSLVAGGLMNTEAFF
>TRBV5-5|TRBJ2-5|TRBD1
TGTGCCAGCAGCTTGGAACAGGGGGTTGGAGAGACCCAGTACTTC
CASSLEQGVGETQYF
>TRBV14|TRBJ1-3|TRBD1
TGTGCCAGCAGACAGGGGTCCGGAAACACCATATATTTT
CASRQGSGNTIYF
>TRBV10-1|TRBJ2-7|.
TGCGCCAGCAGTGGTCGGGGTTCGGTCCACGAGCAGTACTTC
CASSGRGSVHEQYF
>TRBV30|TRBJ2-1|TRBD1
TGTGCCTGGAGTGTACAAGAGGGACAGGTTACGTTCTTC
CAWSVQEGQVTFF
>TRBV6-1|TRBJ1-1|TRBD1
TGTGCCAGCAGTGATGGGGGGACAGGGATAAGCGCTTTCTTT
CASSDGGTGISAFF
>TRBV7-2|TRBJ2-1|TRBD1
TGTGCCAGCAGCTTGGGACAGATTAATGAGCAGTTCTTC
CASSLGQINEQFF
>TRBV18|TRBJ2-2|.
TGTGCCAGCTCACCACCGGGACAATCCAACACCGGGGAGCTGTTTTTT
CASSPPGQSNTGELFF